A single sample gave rise to the 21 T cell receptor beta chains below, sequenced in a study of glioma-infiltrating T cells. Using RNA template, CDR3s of TCR alpha and beta were amplified with iRepertoire arm-PCR. TCRdb independently ran MiXCR on the multiplex PCR reads; one entry per CDR3 protein. This sample yields approximately 120,000 distinct CDR3 sequences, of which 25% to 30% are seen a single time; roughly 37% belongs to the top ten. The specimen sequenced was glioma tissue, nonneoplastic brain tissue, or PBMCs (not recorded which). The receptors were sampled from a human donor with low-grade glioma or glioblastoma, undergoing nonglioma brain surgery, or in good health (not recorded which).

This clonotype was counted at least ten times. This sequence joins TRBV3-1 and TRBJ1-5, with D hard to call. CDR1 and CDR2 (germline): LGHDT, YNNKEL (reference sequence). Trimming took off 3 bases at V and 3 bases at J, with 6 bases between the two ends. CDR3 length equals 13 residues. DNA for the CDR3: TGTGCCAGCAGCCAGAGGGTCAATCAGCCCCAGCATTTT. This codes for CASSQRVNQPQHF.

Ten or more counts support this clonotype. The J gene is TRBJ2-5, the V gene TRBV5-1, with 9 bases lining up with TRBD2. The CDR3 length is 16 residues. Germline-derived CDR1 and CDR2 are SGHRS and YFSETQ. After removal of 0 bases from V and 4 bases from J, the junction contained 7 bases not matched to a gene. The CDR3 sequence is CASSLVPGSGRETQYF. CDR3 in DNA: TGCGCCAGCAGCTTGGTCCCGGGTAGCGGGAGAGAGACCCAGTACTTC.

This clonotype was observed at least ten times. This chain joins TRBV3-1 and TRBJ2-1; D possibly corresponds to TRBD2 (5 bases). CDR1 is LGHDT, CDR2 YNNKEL, per germline (reference sequence). The V end was cut by 1 base, the J end by 3 bases, with 10 bases between. This CDR3 comprises 15 residues. The CDR3, as DNA: TGTGCCAGCAGCCAAGGATCGGGGTACTACAATGAGCAGTTCTTC. Its translation: CASSQGSGYYNEQFF.

This clonotype was recorded a few times. CDR3: CASSVTDRVDGYTF. As DNA, the CDR3 is TGTGCCAGCAGCGTAACGGACAGGGTGGATGGCTACACCTTC. This chain uses TRBV9 with TRBJ1-2; 8 positions agree with TRBD1. Trimming took 1 base from V and 6 from J; bases not matched to a gene: 5. Germline assignment: CDR1 SGDLS and CDR2 YYNGEE. This CDR3 has 14 residues.

This clonotype came up many times. The chain carries TRBV18 and TRBJ2-1, with a weak D call TRBD2 (6 bases). The germline V gene encodes CDR1 KGHSH and CDR2 LQKENI. There are 14 residues in the CDR3. Trimming left V 7 bases short and J 8 bases short, with 18 bases between. The CDR3 protein is CASLQAKGGDEQFF. The CDR3 region has the DNA TGTGCCAGCTTACAAGCGAAAGGAGGGGATGAGCAGTTCTTC.

Notes on this clonotype: A much larger clone is a single base away; this may be a read error. The chain joins TRBV7-9 to TRBJ2-7; 10 bases are a match to TRBD1. The CDR3 covers 15 residues. CDR1 SEHNR and CDR2 FQNEAQ come from the germline V gene (reference sequence). This chain's CDR3 is CASIPGQGFPYEKYF. The CDR3 nucleotides are TGTGCCAGCATCCCGGGACAGGGGTTTCCATACGAGAAGTACTTC.

This clonotype was picked up a small number of times. The rearrangement uses TRBV4-3 and TRBJ1-1, with D possibly TRBD1 on 6 matching bases. Germline lookup yields CDR1 LGHNA and CDR2 YSLEER. This CDR3 has 11 residues. Trimming stripped 3 bases from V and 7 bases from J, with 6 bases between. The CDR3 nucleotides are TGCGCCAGCAGCCAGGGACATGAAGCTTTCTTT. This gives the protein CASSQGHEAFF.

The table lists this clonotype with many counts. This CDR3 is CASSYSNAYEQYF. The CDR3 coding sequence is TGTGCCAGCAGTTACTCGAATGCCTACGAGCAGTACTTC. The chain employs TRBV6-6 and TRBJ2-7; D not certain. The CDR3 extends over 13 amino acids. Germline lookup yields CDR1 MNHNY and CDR2 SVGAGI (reference sequence). Trimming stripped 0 bases from V and 2 bases from J, with 5 bases between.

This CDR3 is CASSYSGTVNTEAFF. The CDR3 bases are TGTGCCAGCAGTTACTCTGGGACGGTGAACACTGAAGCTTTCTTT. The chain is built from TRBV6-6 and TRBJ1-1; tentatively, D is TRBD1 (5 bases). This CDR3 region has 15 residues. From germline, CDR1 is MNHNY and CDR2 SVGAGI (reference sequence). V lost 0 bases to trimming and J lost 0 bases, with 8 bases between them.

This clonotype was observed a handful of times. The chain links TRBV19 to TRBJ2-6; no firm D call. The CDR3 is 16 residues long. Germline lookup yields CDR1 LNHDA and CDR2 SQIVND (reference sequence). The ends were cut back, 5 bases at V and 2 bases at J, with 13 bases in the middle. The CDR3 loop reads CASSPDLGTGANVLTF. The DNA for the CDR3 is TGTGCCAGTAGTCCCGATCTAGGAACTGGGGCCAACGTCCTGACTTTC.

This clonotype was seen at least ten times. V gene TRBV19 combines with J gene TRBJ2-3, with D unclear. The CDR3 totals 14 residues. The ends were cut back, 3 bases at V and 0 bases at J, with 7 bases in the middle. Germline CDR1 LNHDA, CDR2 SQIVND (reference sequence). CDR3 region: CASSIIVSTDTQYF. CDR3 nucleotides: TGTGCCAGTAGTATCATAGTCAGCACAGATACGCAGTATTTT. The full variable domain, its missing parts supplied by reference TRBV19 and TRBJ2-3, is DGGITQSPKYLFRKEGQNVTLSCEQNLNHDAMYWYRQDPGQGLRLIYYSQIVNDFQKGDIAEGYSVSREKKESFPLTVTSAQKNPTAFYLCASSIIVSTDTQYFGPGTRLTVL.

Ten or more counts support this clonotype. The rearrangement uses TRBV6-2 or TRBV6-3 and TRBJ1-1; D remains ambiguous. The CDR3 spans 14 residues. Trimming pared 2 bases from V and 1 base from J, leaving 8 bases between. Germline CDR1 and CDR2: MNHEY and SVGEGT. CDR3 loop: CASSYDTTNTEAFF. Here the CDR3 DNA reads TGTGCCAGCAGTTACGATACTACGAACACTGAAGCTTTCTTT.

This clonotype was counted between two and nine times. The chain combines TRBV3-1 with TRBJ2-1; D gene unclear. CDR1 is LGHDT, CDR2 YNNKEL, per germline (reference sequence). Trimming left V 0 bases short and J 1 base short, with 7 bases between. The CDR3 runs to 15 residues. The CDR3 sequence is CASSQEADSYNEQFF. DNA of the CDR3: TGTGCCAGCAGCCAAGAAGCTGATTCCTACAATGAGCAGTTCTTC.

The chain joins TRBV5-4 to TRBJ2-2; D tentatively reads TRBD1 or TRBD2 (6 bases each). Germline V gene sequence: CDR1 SGHNT, CDR2 YYREEE (reference sequence). V was shortened by 3 bases and J by 6 bases, with 12 bases between the two germline ends. The CDR3 covers 14 residues. The CDR3 nucleotides are TGTGCCAGCAGCTCGGAGGGACACTCCGGGGAGCTGTTTTTT. Its translation is CASSSEGHSGELFF.

This clonotype came up many times. The chain employs TRBV6-1 and TRBJ1-2, with D unclear. Germline loops: CDR1 MNHNS, CDR2 SASEGT. The germline V and J ends were trimmed by 7 bases and 5 bases, with 11 bases remaining between them. The CDR3 sequence is 12 residues long. CDR3 loop: CASIGRWYGYTF. The CDR3 DNA sequence: TGTGCCAGCATAGGGAGATGGTATGGCTACACCTTC.

This chain joins TRBV13 and TRBJ1-2, with 9 bases fitting TRBD1. Germline values: CDR1 PRHDT, CDR2 FYEKMQ (reference sequence). This CDR3 spans 16 amino acids. V gave up 0 bases and J gave up 4 bases; unmatched junction bases: 6. The CDR3 reads CASSLGGQGRPYGYTF. For the CDR3, the DNA is TGTGCCAGCAGCTTAGGTGGACAGGGGCGCCCCTATGGCTACACCTTC. The full variable domain, with the rest looked up from reference TRBV13 and TRBJ1-2, is AAGVIQSPRHLIKEKRETATLKCYPIPRHDTVYWYQQGPGQDPQFLISFYEKMQSDKGSIPDRFSAQQFSDYHSELNMSSLELGDSALYFCASSLGGQGRPYGYTFGSGTRLTVV.

The sample holds many counts of this clonotype. The V call is TRBV7-9, the J call TRBJ2-5; D unclear. The germline gives CDR1 SEHNR, CDR2 FQNEAQ (reference sequence). Trimming cost V 1 base and J 5 bases, with 8 bases left between them. The CDR3 contains 13 residues. The CDR3 sequence: CASSLVGLETQYF. CDR3 sequence (DNA): TGTGCCAGCAGCTTAGTTGGCCTGGAGACCCAGTACTTC.

This clonotype was detected ten times or more. This chain uses TRBV20-1 with TRBJ2-3; either TRBD1 or TRBD2 may supply D (5 bases each). This CDR3 comprises 14 residues. Germline V lookup: CDR1 DFQATT, CDR2 SNEGSKA (reference sequence). Trimming cost V 6 bases and J 6 bases, with 19 bases left between them. CDR3 nucleotide sequence: TGCAGTGCCCGTGGGGACCGGGAAGGGGATACGCAGTATTTT. As protein: CSARGDREGDTQYF.

This clonotype was found many times. V and J are TRBV12-3 or TRBV12-4 and TRBJ1-5; D gene unclear. This CDR3 is built from 16 residues. V dropped 6 bases and J dropped 3 bases, with 18 bases sitting between them. The CDR3 DNA reads as TGTGCCAGCAGCTCTCGAGGGCAGGTACCCAATCAGCCCCAGCATTTT. Its translation is CASSSRGQVPNQPQHF.

This clonotype appeared many times. V gene TRBV11-2 combines with J gene TRBJ2-1; 9 positions agree with TRBD1. Trimming removed 1 base from V and 7 bases from J; junction bases left unmatched: 8. This CDR3 has 16 residues. Germline lookup yields CDR1 SGHAT and CDR2 FQNNGV. CDR3 nucleotides: TGTGCCAGCAGCTTAGGGGGGACAGGGAGTTCGAATGAGCAGTTCTTC. This sequence encodes CASSLGGTGSSNEQFF.

The sample holds many counts of this clonotype. The genes are TRBV24-1 and TRBJ2-1; D is uncertain. Per germline, CDR1 KGHDR and CDR2 SFDVKD. Trimming removed 3 bases from V and 2 bases from J, with 10 bases in between. This CDR3 is 15 amino acids long. CDR3: CATSDLGRPYNEQFF. In DNA form, the CDR3 reads TGTGCCACCAGTGATCTAGGGCGGCCCTACAATGAGCAGTTCTTC.